The present TCR beta chain was sequenced within a study of OX40 agonist ivuxolimab in advanced cancers. The germline V gene encodes CDR1 SGHAT and CDR2 FQDESV (reference sequence). Trimming removed 6 bases from V and 6 bases from J; junction bases left unmatched: 11. CDR3 size: 16 residues. Produced via immunoSEQ multiplex PCR; TCRdb's table is partial and in-frame only. The table records 45,000 to 60,000 clones, around 89% of them present only once. The chain joins TRBV11-1 to TRBJ2-1, with 10 bases lining up with TRBD1. This specimen consisted of CD4+ or CD8+ T cells sorted from blood, obtained in a trial of the OX40 agonist ivuxolimab. The TCR originated in an adult with an advanced solid tumor such as melanoma, head and neck, liver or kidney cancer. In DNA, the CDR3 is TGTGCCAGCAGGGTCCCCGGGACAGGGGCGTCCAATGAGCAGTTCTTC. Translating gives CASRVPGTGASNEQFF.